The sample holds many counts of the clone carrying this T cell receptor beta chain. Germline V CDR1 and CDR2: LGHDT, YNNKEL (reference sequence). V shed 8 bases and J 0 bases; nucleotides not matched to a gene: 8. This CDR3 comprises 15 residues. This library used around 400 ng RNA and molecular barcoded adaptors spanning alpha/delta and beta/gamma chains. Each CDR3 protein is one row after TCRdb ran MiXCR on the reads. The sample lists more than 100,000 distinct CDR3 sequences, about 13% occurring once. The data were taken from a study of read filtering for tumor transcriptome and immune sequencing. The clonotype originates from a donor aged 40 or over with multiple myeloma. The specimen sequenced was a population of CD138-negative cells sorted from bone marrow. This chain connects TRBV3-1 to TRBJ2-5; TRBD2 aligns across 8 bases. The CDR3 here is CASGPGLVYQETQYF. The CDR3 nucleotides read TGTGCCAGCGGACCGGGACTAGTGTACCAAGAGACCCAGTACTTC.